The 21 T cell receptor beta chains given below trace back to one sample, sequenced in a study of blood T cell repertoires in COVID-19. Profiled with immunoSEQ multiplex PCR; TCRdb holds only in-frame clones, not every one. The table has about 210,000 clones, 92% seen once. Source material: peripheral blood. The receptors were sampled from a man younger than 45 with acute or convalescent COVID-19.

This clone was observed once. The J gene is TRBJ2-2, the V gene TRBV19; the match to TRBD1 covers 9 bases. CDR1 and CDR2 (germline): LNHDA, SQIVND (reference sequence). Germline trimming cut 5 bases from V and 7 bases from J; bases unmatched to any gene: 11. CDR3 length: 16 residues. CDR3 sequence reads: CASSPVTGGIGGELFF. CDR3 sequence (DNA): TGTGCCAGTAGTCCCGTTACAGGGGGCATAGGCGGGGAGCTGTTTTTT.

This sequence joins TRBV6-6 and TRBJ2-2; tentative D call: TRBD1 (6 bases). The CDR3 runs 13 residues. Trimming removed 7 bases from V and 5 bases from J, with 11 bases in between. CDR1 and CDR2 (germline): MNHNY, SVGAGI (reference sequence). The CDR3 reads CASIDRLTGELFF. The CDR3 DNA reads TGTGCCAGCATTGACAGGTTAACCGGGGAGCTGTTTTTT.

This clone has a single count. The chain links TRBV9 to TRBJ1-1, with D tentatively TRBD1 (5 bases). CDR3 length: 16 residues. Trimming pared 4 bases from V and 1 base from J, leaving 17 bases between. The germline V gene encodes CDR1 SGDLS and CDR2 YYNGEE. CDR3 residues: CASSPIMGPQNTEAFF. Here the CDR3 DNA reads TGTGCCAGCAGCCCTATAATGGGGCCGCAGAACACTGAAGCTTTCTTT.

The chain recombines TRBV20-1 with TRBJ1-2; 7 bases align to TRBD1. Trimming took 3 bases from V and 6 from J; bases not matched to a gene: 10. Germline values: CDR1 DFQATT, CDR2 SNEGSKA (reference sequence). The CDR3 spans 14 residues. The CDR3 bases are TGCAGTGCTAGTGGCAAACAGGGGCGCGATGGCTACACCTTC. It specifies CSASGKQGRDGYTF.

This chain uses TRBV29-1 with TRBJ2-5, with 8 positions matching TRBD1. V trimming: 4 bases; J trimming: 4 bases; junction bases outside the gene matches: 8. Germline CDR1 reads SQVTM; CDR2 reads ANQGSEA. This CDR3 region has 14 residues. CDR3 DNA sequence: TGCAGCGTTGTAGGCTCCAGGGGGCGAGAGACCCAGTACTTC. Translating it yields CSVVGSRGRETQYF.

The rearrangement uses TRBV28 and TRBJ1-5, with 9 bases aligning to TRBD1. The CDR3 sequence is 14 residues long. Germline V gene lookup returns CDR1 MDHEN and CDR2 SYDVKM. J gave up 5 bases and V 6 bases, and 5 bases lay outside the gene matches. The CDR3 sequence is CASRPRQGDQPQHF. The CDR3 DNA follows: TGTGCCAGCAGGCCCCGACAGGGGGATCAGCCCCAGCATTTT.

The chain couples TRBV6-5 to TRBJ2-7; 7 bases fit TRBD1. CDR3 length: 15 amino acids. The J segment lost 7 bases and the V segment lost 2 bases, leaving 11 bases of the junction unmatched. In germline, CDR1 is MNHEY, CDR2 SVGAGI. The CDR3 loop is CASSYGRQGLGEQYF. The DNA for the CDR3 is TGTGCCAGCAGTTACGGTAGACAGGGTTTAGGGGAGCAGTACTTC.

The V call is TRBV28, the J call TRBJ2-7, with 7 bases aligning to TRBD1. There are 14 residues in the CDR3. V shed 4 bases and J 5 bases; nucleotides not matched to a gene: 8. The V gene's germline CDR1 is MDHEN and CDR2 SYDVKM. CDR3 in DNA: TGTGCCAGCAGTTACCCTGGACAGGCCAACGAGCAGTACTTC. Amino acids: CASSYPGQANEQYF.

This clone appeared a single time. This rearrangement joins TRBV3-1 (or the pseudogene TRBV3-2) to TRBJ2-5; the D gene is possibly TRBD2 (5 bases). Per the germline V gene, CDR1 is LGHDT and CDR2 is YNNKEL (reference sequence). V dropped 3 bases and J dropped 5 bases, with 7 bases sitting between them. CDR3 length: 12 residues. The DNA of the CDR3 is TGTGCCAGCAGCCAGGAGCGGGAGACCCAGTACTTC. It is translated as CASSQERETQYF.

The V call is TRBV3-1 (or the pseudogene TRBV3-2), the J call TRBJ2-3, with 7 bases fitting TRBD1. J gave up 2 bases and V 1 base, and 3 bases lay outside the gene matches. The CDR3 sequence is 15 residues long. The germline V gene has CDR1 LGHDT and CDR2 YNNKEL (reference sequence). CDR3 in DNA: TGTGCCAGCAGCCAAGGGGGACAGTACACAGATACGCAGTATTTT. Translated, it gives CASSQGGQYTDTQYF.

In this sample, this clone turned up many times. The chain is built from TRBV28 and TRBJ2-1, with 12 bases aligning to TRBD2. V trimming: 6 bases; J trimming: 6 bases; junction bases outside the gene matches: 9. The germline CDR1 and CDR2 sequences are MDHEN and SYDVKM. This CDR3 spans 16 amino acids. DNA of the CDR3: TGTGCCAGCAGCCCTCAACCGGGACTAGCGGGCAATGAGCAGTTCTTC. Amino acids: CASSPQPGLAGNEQFF.

The chain employs TRBV19 and TRBJ2-1; tentatively, D is TRBD2 (5 bases). Germline V gene sequence: CDR1 LNHDA, CDR2 SQIVND (reference sequence). V lost 6 bases to trimming and J lost 7 bases, with 16 bases between them. This CDR3 spans 14 amino acids. In DNA, the CDR3 is TGTGCCAGTAGCCCATCCCAAACTAGAAATGAGCAGTTCTTC. Amino acid sequence: CASSPSQTRNEQFF.

The CDR3 loop reads CASSLDGENSYNEQFF. The CDR3 bases are TGTGCCAGCAGCTTAGACGGGGAGAACTCCTACAATGAGCAGTTCTTC. This chain connects TRBV11-1 to TRBJ2-1, with D possibly being TRBD2 (5 bases). Trimming took off 1 base at V and 0 bases at J, with 10 bases between the two ends. This CDR3 has 16 residues. Germline V gene lookup returns CDR1 SGHAT and CDR2 FQDESV (reference sequence). The entire variable domain, with the rest obtained from reference TRBV11-1 and TRBJ2-1, is as follows: EAEVAQSPRYKITEKSQAVAFWCDPISGHATLYWYRQILGQGPELLVQFQDESVVDDSQLPKDRFSAERLKGVDSTLKIQPAELGDSAMYLCASSLDGENSYNEQFFGPGTRLTVL.

Only a few counts were recorded for this clone. The CDR3 here is CASMLEQTQYF. For the CDR3, the DNA is TGTGCCAGCATGTTGGAGCAAACCCAGTACTTC. V is TRBV2 and J is TRBJ2-5; D unresolved. The CDR3 totals 11 residues. Trimming stripped 7 bases from V and 8 bases from J, with 11 bases between. The germline gives CDR1 SNHLY, CDR2 FYNNEI.

The V and J genes are TRBV30 and TRBJ1-6, with 12 positions matching TRBD1. V dropped 2 bases and J dropped 9; count of bases not matched to a gene: 8. CDR1 and CDR2 (germline): GTSNPN, SVGIG (reference sequence). This CDR3 has 16 amino acids. In nucleotides, the CDR3 is TGTGCCTGGAGTTCCGGGACAGGGGGCTGGCGTTCACCCCTCCACTTT. Translation: CAWSSGTGGWRSPLHF.

The chain is built from TRBV7-3 and TRBJ2-1; TRBD2 matches at 11 bases. This CDR3 spans 14 amino acids. V lost 4 bases, J lost 7 bases, and 3 bases stayed unmatched. CDR1 is SGHTA and CDR2 is FQGTGA in the germline V gene. This CDR3 reads CASSSSGGTNEQFF. CDR3 DNA sequence: TGTGCCAGCAGCTCTAGCGGGGGGACAAATGAGCAGTTCTTC. The full variable domain, its missing parts supplied by reference TRBV7-3 and TRBJ2-1, is GAGVSQTPSNKVTEKGKYVELRCDPISGHTALYWYRQSLGQGPEFLIYFQGTGAADDSGLPNDRFFAVRPEGSVSTLKIQRTERGDSAVYLCASSSSGGTNEQFFGPGTRLTVL.

V and J are TRBV5-4 and TRBJ2-3; D perhaps matches TRBD1 (6 bases). The CDR3 runs 15 residues. The V and J ends lost 1 base and 0 bases respectively, with 9 bases between them. Per germline, CDR1 SGHNT and CDR2 YYREEE (reference sequence). The CDR3 DNA is TGTGCCAGCAGCTTGCGGACAGAAAGCACAGATACGCAGTATTTT. This translates into CASSLRTESTDTQYF.

The CDR3 DNA reads as TGTGCCAGTAGTGGACTAGCGGGATCGAATGAGCAGTTCTTC. Its protein product is CASSGLAGSNEQFF. The chain links TRBV19 to TRBJ2-1, with 12 positions matching TRBD2. V trimming: 5 bases; J trimming: 7 bases; junction bases outside the gene matches: 3. Germline V gene data show CDR1 as LNHDA and CDR2 as SQIVND (reference sequence). The length of the CDR3 is 14 residues.

This clone has a handful of counts. The CDR3 protein is CASSFQGTDSPLHF. The DNA of the CDR3 is TGCGCCAGCAGCTTCCAGGGAACTGATTCACCCCTCCACTTT. The chain employs TRBV5-1 and TRBJ1-6; possible D gene TRBD1, 5 bases. Deletions cut 2 bases from V and 8 bases from J, with 11 bases between. Germline values: CDR1 SGHRS, CDR2 YFSETQ. The CDR3 consists of 14 residues.

The genes are TRBV5-1 and TRBJ2-7, with D possibly matching TRBD2 (6 bases). V was pared by 2 bases and J by 3 bases, with 12 bases between. This CDR3 has 14 residues. CDR1 and CDR2 (germline): SGHRS, YFSETQ. The CDR3 nucleotides read TGCGCCAGCAGCTTTGGAGGGGATCACTACGAGCAGTACTTC. It codes for CASSFGGDHYEQYF.

The chain links TRBV19 to TRBJ2-2; D ambiguous. Germline V lookup: CDR1 LNHDA, CDR2 SQIVND (reference sequence). V was shortened by 1 base and J by 2 bases, with 5 bases between the two germline ends. This CDR3 is built from 14 residues. This chain's CDR3 is CASSIGRNTGELFF. The DNA for the CDR3 is TGTGCCAGTAGTATAGGGAGAAACACCGGGGAGCTGTTTTTT.